This note documents a single T cell receptor (beta chain) sequence. This sample was included in a study of cytomegalovirus exposure and HLA in healthy donors. About the research overall: A data release that came early held approximately 85 million unique TCRs from HLA-typed donors.

The PCR employed 60 Vbeta primers together with 13 Jbeta primers. TCRdb's copy holds only in-frame clones and misses some; the assay was immunoSEQ multiplex PCR. The sample consists of about 270,000 clones, roughly two thirds of them appearing once. Germline loops: CDR1 LGHNA, CDR2 YNFKEQ. The length of the CDR3 is 17 residues. V was trimmed by 0 bases and J by 5 bases, leaving 17 bases between them. The chain couples TRBV4-2 to TRBJ1-3; TRBD1 might be the D (5 bases). The sequenced sample consisted of PBMCs. The clonotype originates from a female donor in good health and CMV-seronegative. The CDR3 nucleotides are TGTGCCAGCAGCCAAGATGCCGCAGGGCCCTTCCGAAACACCATATATTTT. It specifies CASSQDAAGPFRNTIYF.